Listed below are T cell receptor beta chains from one sample, sequenced in a study of T cells in Graves' hyperthyroidism and ophthalmopathy. MiXCR, applied by TCRdb to the multiplex PCR reads, yields one record per CDR3 protein. Of approximately 400,000 distinct CDR3 sequences listed, approximately 15% were seen once; the top ten hold approximately 8%. Sequences were obtained from blood. The receptors stem from a young woman with Graves' hyperthyroidism. Each CDR3 is given with its conserved first and last residue. The D gene is left open where the match is weak. Size is stated for part of the rows, as once, few or many counts, or as a class when the clone is expanded.

J gene: TRBJ2-7; clone size: many; V gene: TRBV29-1; D gene: NA; CDR3 length: 11; CDR3 protein: CSVNTGSEQYF; CDR3 DNA: TGCAGCGTTAACACCGGCTCCGAGCAGTACTTC
J gene: TRBJ2-2; clone size: few; V gene: TRBV6-2/TRBV6-3; D gene: TRBD2; CDR3 length: 20; CDR3 protein: CASSPRIRGGTSGYTGELFF; CDR3 DNA: TGTGCCAGCTCACCCAGGATCCGGGGCGGGACTAGCGGCTACACCGGGGAGCTGTTTTTT
J gene: TRBJ2-7; clone size: NA; V gene: TRBV14; D gene: NA; CDR3 length: 12; CDR3 protein: CASSSGPVEQYF; CDR3 DNA: TGTGCCAGCAGTTCCGGACCCGTAGAGCAGTACTTC
J gene: TRBJ2-7; clone size: many; V gene: TRBV10-2; D gene: TRBD1; CDR3 length: 15; CDR3 protein: CASSDPGQGFYEQYF; CDR3 DNA: TGCGCCAGCAGTGACCCGGGACAGGGGTTCTACGAGCAGTACTTC
J gene: TRBJ2-3; clone size: many; V gene: TRBV10-1; D gene: NA; CDR3 length: 14; CDR3 protein: CASSESGRGITQYF; CDR3 DNA: TGCGCCAGCAGTGAGTCAGGCCGCGGGATTACGCAGTATTTT
J gene: TRBJ2-1; clone size: many; V gene: TRBV6-2/TRBV6-3; D gene: TRBD2; CDR3 length: 17; CDR3 protein: CASSYSILSGREDEQFF; CDR3 DNA: TGTGCCAGCAGTTACTCGATCCTGAGCGGGAGAGAGGATGAGCAGTTCTTC
J gene: TRBJ1-4; clone size: NA; V gene: TRBV27; D gene: NA; CDR3 length: 13; CDR3 protein: CAHLGGLNEKLFF; CDR3 DNA: TGTGCCCACCTGGGGGGCCTTAATGAAAAACTGTTTTTT
J gene: TRBJ2-3; clone size: many; V gene: TRBV7-9; D gene: TRBD2; CDR3 length: 14; CDR3 protein: CASSSLAGEVTQYF; CDR3 DNA: TGTGCCAGCAGCTCACTAGCGGGAGAAGTTACGCAGTATTTT
J gene: TRBJ2-7; clone size: many; V gene: TRBV20-1; D gene: TRBD1; CDR3 length: 15; CDR3 protein: CSARVRDRGLYEQYF; CDR3 DNA: TGCAGTGCTAGAGTCCGGGACAGGGGGCTGTACGAGCAGTACTTC
J gene: TRBJ2-3; clone size: many; V gene: TRBV6-2/TRBV6-3; D gene: NA; CDR3 length: 13; CDR3 protein: CASSYGPHGEQYF; CDR3 DNA: TGTGCCAGCAGTTATGGACCTCACGGGGAGCAGTATTTT
J gene: TRBJ1-4; clone size: few; V gene: TRBV5-6; D gene: NA; CDR3 length: 14; CDR3 protein: CASSLQRADEKLFF; CDR3 DNA: TGTGCCAGCAGCTTGCAGAGGGCCGATGAAAAACTGTTTTTT
J gene: TRBJ1-4; clone size: few; V gene: TRBV11-2; D gene: NA; CDR3 length: 15; CDR3 protein: CASSLWPGLNEKLFF; CDR3 DNA: TGTGCCAGCAGCTTATGGCCAGGGTTAAATGAAAAACTGTTTTTT
J gene: TRBJ2-3; clone size: many; V gene: TRBV20-1; D gene: TRBD2; CDR3 length: 15; CDR3 protein: CSARDPGGSADTQYF; CDR3 DNA: TGCAGTGCTAGAGATCCGGGAGGGTCGGCAGATACGCAGTATTTT
J gene: TRBJ2-2; clone size: NA; V gene: TRBV9; D gene: TRBD1; CDR3 length: 16; CDR3 protein: CASSVEGTGRTGELFF; CDR3 DNA: TGTGCCAGCAGCGTAGAAGGGACAGGGAGGACCGGGGAGCTGTTTTTT
J gene: TRBJ2-5; clone size: many; V gene: TRBV12-3/TRBV12-4; D gene: TRBD1; CDR3 length: 16; CDR3 protein: CASSFGRQGAGETQYF; CDR3 DNA: TGTGCCAGCAGTTTTGGGAGGCAGGGGGCGGGTGAGACCCAGTACTTC
J gene: TRBJ2-1; clone size: many; V gene: TRBV11-2; D gene: TRBD2; CDR3 length: 20; CDR3 protein: CASSFGGNSGGLGSYNEQFF; CDR3 DNA: TGTGCCAGCAGCTTCGGGGGGAATAGCGGGGGGCTTGGCTCCTACAATGAGCAGTTCTTC
J gene: TRBJ1-1; clone size: NA; V gene: TRBV13; D gene: TRBD1; CDR3 length: 14; CDR3 protein: CASSSRQGGTEAFF; CDR3 DNA: TGTGCCAGCAGCTCTAGACAGGGGGGGACCGAAGCTTTCTTT
J gene: TRBJ2-1; clone size: many; V gene: TRBV5-1; D gene: TRBD1; CDR3 length: 14; CDR3 protein: CASSSQGARNEQFF; CDR3 DNA: TGCGCCAGCAGCTCCCAGGGGGCGCGCAATGAGCAGTTCTTC
J gene: TRBJ2-2; clone size: many; V gene: TRBV20-1; D gene: NA; CDR3 length: 14; CDR3 protein: CSARVRGHTGELFF; CDR3 DNA: TGCAGTGCTAGAGTGCGGGGCCACACCGGGGAGCTGTTTTTT
J gene: TRBJ1-5; clone size: many; V gene: TRBV19; D gene: TRBD1; CDR3 length: 14; CDR3 protein: CASSMSGGLQPQHF; CDR3 DNA: TGTGCCAGTAGTATGTCAGGGGGCCTTCAGCCCCAGCATTTT